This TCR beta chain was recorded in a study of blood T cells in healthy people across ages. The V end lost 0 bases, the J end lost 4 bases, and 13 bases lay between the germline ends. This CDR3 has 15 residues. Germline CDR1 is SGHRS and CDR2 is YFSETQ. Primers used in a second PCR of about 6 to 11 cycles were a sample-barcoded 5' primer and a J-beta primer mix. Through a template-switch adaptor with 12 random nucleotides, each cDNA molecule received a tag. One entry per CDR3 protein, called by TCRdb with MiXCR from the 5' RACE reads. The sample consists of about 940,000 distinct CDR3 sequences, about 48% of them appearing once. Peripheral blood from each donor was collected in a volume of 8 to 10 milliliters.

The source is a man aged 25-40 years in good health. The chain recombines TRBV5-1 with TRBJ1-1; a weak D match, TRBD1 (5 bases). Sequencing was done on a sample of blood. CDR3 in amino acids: CASSLGTNSGTEAFF. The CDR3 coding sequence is TGCGCCAGCAGCTTGGGGACAAATTCGGGCACTGAAGCTTTCTTT.